This T cell receptor (beta chain) was profiled in a study of Ad26.COV2.S vaccination and SARS-CoV-2 variants (TCRdb year 2021). For the wider study: Vaccine-arm donors were drawn from COV1001, a multicentre, randomized, double-blind, placebo-controlled phase I-IIa trial of Ad26.COV2.S in healthy adults. Ad26.COV2.S was administered intramuscularly at a dose of 5x10^10 or 1x10^11 viral particles, either as one shot or as two shots given 56 days apart. TCRbeta repertoire sequencing was used to assess the specificity and breadth of SARS-CoV-2-reactive T cell receptors after Ad26.COV2.S vaccination. The TCR-sequenced set comprised around 30 samples: some 20 Ad26.COV2.S vaccine recipients, 5 placebo recipients and 8 SARS-CoV-2 convalescent individuals. Trial participants were randomized into five groups of five: low-dose or high-dose Ad26.COV2.S given once or twice, or placebo on both occasions. Blinding of investigators to trial group allocation was maintained during experiments and outcome assessment. Overall results and qualifications from the work: Substantial breadth of spike-specific CD8+ and CD4+ T cell responses was reported after vaccination. The authors noted that total T cell responses may have been underestimated by the TCR breadth and depth analyses. Compared with placebo recipients, Ad26.COV2.S recipients showed higher spike-specific TCR breadth (P = 0.0014). Vaccine and placebo recipients had similar non-spike TCR breadth, a finding consistent with the vaccine containing only spike. Comparing responses between vaccine doses or regimens was not something the study was powered to do.

Sample treatment or condition, as interpreted from the label and publication: some 20 received Ad26.COV2.S at low or high dose, single or two shots; five or six received placebo; per-sample allocation not given. Repertoires of vaccine and placebo recipients were sequenced from samples collected on day 63 after the first injection. Cohort 1b enrolled 20 to 30 adults aged 18-55 years at a single site in Boston, USA, between 29 July and 7 August 2020. Ad26.COV2.S consisted of a replication-incompetent adenovirus type 26 vector by which a prefusion-stabilized SARS-CoV-2 spike protein from the original Wuhan strain was expressed. Including the terminal cysteine and phenylalanine, the CDR3 comprises 13 residues. The kept DNA is CDR3 alone, 39 bases in frame from the first base. Trimming takes 6 bases from V and 7 bases from J, and the germline ends sit 16 bases apart. Looking up the germline V gene (reference sequence) yields CDR1 SEHNR and CDR2 FQNEAQ.

Details on this clone: Its antigen is currently not known. No much larger clone is present one base from it, and per-base qualities are unavailable.

The immunoSEQ Assay was used to sequence TCRbeta CDR3 regions. After extraction, genomic DNA underwent amplification by bias-controlled multiplex PCR, followed by high-throughput sequencing. The original methods were these. To quantify the absolute abundance of each unique TCRbeta CDR3 region, sequences were collapsed and filtered. T cell fraction was estimated by normalization of TCRbeta template counts to usable DNA, with usable DNA being measured through amplification of reference genes present in all nucleated cells. Repertoire TCRs were annotated as SARS-CoV-2-specific when V gene, CDR3 amino acid sequence and J gene were exactly matched to a known reactive TCR set. The reference SARS-CoV-2 TCR set came from MIRA and was filtered for enrichment in COVID-19-positive ImmuneCODE repertoires, removing public or cross-reactive TCRs. Using the MIRA antigens, annotated TCRs were further analysed by specific ORF or by position within an ORF. Depth was the summed frequency of annotated unique rearrangements, while breadth was defined as annotated unique rearrangements over total unique productive rearrangements. Group comparisons of TCR breadth used two-sided Wilcoxon rank-sum tests. What TCRdb holds here is the immuneACCESS table cut down to in-frame rearrangements. Part of the clones is not present; checked against another copy, under half of the missing clones reflect an unresolved V gene, and the others are unexplained. V and J calls and clone size are those listed in that table; D and trimming were worked out from the DNA. A total of 350,000 to 450,000 clones appear in this sample, approximately 92% of them only once. Approximately 1.6% of the sample goes to the ten largest clones.

The receptor's source is a person between 18 and 60 years old who received the Ad26.COV2.S COVID-19 vaccine or a placebo. The sample in question was peripheral blood, obtained in a trial of Ad26.COV2.S vaccine versus placebo. The V gene is TRBV7-9 and the J gene is TRBJ2-7; confidence is insufficient to name the D gene. CDR3 protein: CASSLHVLGEQYF. The DNA is TGTGCCAGCAGTCTCCACGTCCTAGGGGAGCAGTACTTC.